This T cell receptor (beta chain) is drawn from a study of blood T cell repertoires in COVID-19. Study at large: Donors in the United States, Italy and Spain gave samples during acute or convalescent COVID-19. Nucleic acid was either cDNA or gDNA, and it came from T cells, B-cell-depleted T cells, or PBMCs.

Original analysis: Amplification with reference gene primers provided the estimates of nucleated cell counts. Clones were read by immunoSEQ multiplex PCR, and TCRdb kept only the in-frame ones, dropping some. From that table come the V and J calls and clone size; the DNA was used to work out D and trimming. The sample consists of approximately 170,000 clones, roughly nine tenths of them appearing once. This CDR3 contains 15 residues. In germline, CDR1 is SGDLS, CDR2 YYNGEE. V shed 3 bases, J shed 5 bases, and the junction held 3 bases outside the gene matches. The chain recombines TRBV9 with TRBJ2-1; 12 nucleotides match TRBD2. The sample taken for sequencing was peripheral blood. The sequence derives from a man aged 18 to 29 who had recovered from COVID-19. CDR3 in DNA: TGTGCCAGCAGCGGGGGACTAGCGGGCCACAATGAGCAGTTCTTC. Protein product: CASSGGLAGHNEQFF.